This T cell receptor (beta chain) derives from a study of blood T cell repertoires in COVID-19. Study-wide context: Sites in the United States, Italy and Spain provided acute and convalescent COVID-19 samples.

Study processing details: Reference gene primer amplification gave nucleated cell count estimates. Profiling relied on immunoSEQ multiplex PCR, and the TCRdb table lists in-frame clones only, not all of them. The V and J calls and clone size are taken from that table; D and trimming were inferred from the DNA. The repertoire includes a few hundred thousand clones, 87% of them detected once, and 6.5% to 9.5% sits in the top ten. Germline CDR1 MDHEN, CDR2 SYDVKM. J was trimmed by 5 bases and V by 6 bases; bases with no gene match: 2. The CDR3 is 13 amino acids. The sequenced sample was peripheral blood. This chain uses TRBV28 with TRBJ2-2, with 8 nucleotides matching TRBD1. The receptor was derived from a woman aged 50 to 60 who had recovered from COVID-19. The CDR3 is CASSTGGTGELFF. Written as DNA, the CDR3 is TGTGCCAGCAGCACAGGGGGAACCGGGGAGCTGTTTTTT.